This is a list of T cell receptor beta chains from one sample in a study of T cell repertoires in cytomegalovirus infection. TCRdb ran MiXCR on the reads and lists one entry per CDR3 protein. The data show roughly 760,000 distinct CDR3 sequences, about a third seen once. The sequenced material came from PBMCs. The receptors shown here come from a human donor in good health (CMV status not recorded). Some clones in this sample may be carry-over from other donors' samples. CDR3s include the opening cysteine and the closing phenylalanine or tryptophan. The D gene is left open where the match is weak. Rows may omit the clone size; those that give it use once, few, many or a size class.

clone_size d_call j_call v_call cdr3_nt cdr3_aa
few NA TRBJ1-4 TRBV7-4 TGTGCCGTCGATTGGCCTAATGAAAAACTGTTTTTT CAVDWPNEKLFF
NA TRBD2 TRBJ2-3 TRBV6-5 TGTGCCAGTCTATCACTAGCGGGGGGACCGACTGGCACAGATACGCAGTATTTT CASLSLAGGPTGTDTQYF
few NA TRBJ2-5 TRBV15 TGTGCCACCAGCAGAGGCCCCAGGGAAGGGGAAGAGACCCAGTACTTC CATSRGPREGEETQYF
NA NA TRBJ2-3 TRBV10-3 TGTGCCATCAGTCCGTCTCGGACAGGGAGGGGCACAGATACGCAGTATTTT CAISPSRTGRGTDTQYF
NA TRBD2 TRBJ2-1 TRBV4-2 TGTGCCAGCAGCCAGGGGCCGGGACTAGCGGGAGTAAATGAGCAGTTCTTC CASSQGPGLAGVNEQFF
many NA TRBJ1-1 TRBV7-8 TGTGCCAGCAGCTTAGACTCGGCTATCAAGGGTGAAGCTTTCTTT CASSLDSAIKGEAFF
many TRBD2 TRBJ2-1 TRBV7-2 TGTGCCAGCAGCGTTCGACTAGCGGGAGGGCCCAGCTCCTACAATGAGCAGTTCTTC CASSVRLAGGPSSYNEQFF
NA NA TRBJ2-7 TRBV18 TGTGCCAGCTCACCACCTACAGTTACCGAGCAGTACTTC CASSPPTVTEQYF
NA NA TRBJ1-1 TRBV7-9 TGTGCCAGCAGCTTAGATAGTTTGGGGATCACTGAAGCTTTCTTT CASSLDSLGITEAFF
many NA TRBJ1-5 TRBV28 TGTGCCAGCAGTCCAACAACAGGGTTCGACTTAGATCAGCCCCAGCATTTT CASSPTTGFDLDQPQHF
once NA TRBJ2-7 TRBV6-8 TGTGCCAGCAGGAAACAGGGTTACGAGCAGTACTTC CASRKQGYEQYF
NA TRBD1 TRBJ2-6 TRBV28 TGTGCCAGCAGGGGGGACAGGGGGTTCTCGATTGGGGCCAACGTCCTGACTTTC CASRGDRGFSIGANVLTF
few NA TRBJ1-1 TRBV19 TGTGCCAGTAGTACACAGGGAGGCACTGAAGCTTTCTTT CASSTQGGTEAFF
few TRBD1 TRBJ2-2 TRBV6-5 TGTGCCAGCAGTTCGAACCGGGACAGTAGTACCGGGGAGCTGTTTTTT CASSSNRDSSTGELFF
few NA TRBJ2-1 TRBV7-2 TGTGCCAGCAGCTTATATAGGGAAAACAATGAGCAGTTCTTC CASSLYRENNEQFF
NA TRBD2 TRBJ2-7 TRBV6-1 TGTGCCAGCTGGGAATTTAGTAGCGGGTCCTACGAGCAGTACTTC CASWEFSSGSYEQYF
few NA TRBJ1-5 TRBV7-2 TGTGCCAGCAGCTTCGAGGGAAGGGGTCAGCCCCAGCATTTT CASSFEGRGQPQHF
NA TRBD2 TRBJ2-1 TRBV28 TGTGCCAGCTTGTATAGCGGGAGGGCCAGCGATGAGCAGTTCTTC CASLYSGRASDEQFF
NA TRBD1 TRBJ1-5 TRBV28 TGTGCCAGCAGACAGACAGGGGGGAGGAATCAGCCCCAGCATTTT CASRQTGGRNQPQHF
few TRBD2 TRBJ2-1 TRBV20-1 TGCAGTGCTAGAGGGACTAGCGGGAGGGTAAGGGATGAGCAGTTCTTC CSARGTSGRVRDEQFF
many NA TRBJ1-1 TRBV7-2 TGTGCCAGCAGCCCGACCCGGGGTGGGGTGGGGACTGAAGCTTTCTTT CASSPTRGGVGTEAFF
NA TRBD1 TRBJ2-6 TRBV28 TGTGCCAGCACCCGACAGGGGAGCTCTGGGGCCAACGTCCTGACTTTC CASTRQGSSGANVLTF
NA NA TRBJ1-3 TRBV6-6 TGTGCCAGCACCAATGACAGGAAAGAAGGAAACACCATATATTTT CASTNDRKEGNTIYF
NA TRBD1 TRBJ1-1 TRBV28 TGTGCCAGCACCAACCCGGGACAGCTCCTGAACACTGAAGCTTTCTTT CASTNPGQLLNTEAFF
NA NA TRBJ2-2 TRBV18 TGTGCCAGCTCACCCCAGCGGGCATACACCGGGGAGCTGTTTTTT CASSPQRAYTGELFF
once NA TRBJ1-4 TRBV27 TGTGCCAGCAGTTATCTCGGGACAAGTAATGAAAAACTGTTTTTT CASSYLGTSNEKLFF
NA TRBD1 TRBJ1-5 TRBV6-6 TGTGCCAGCAGAGACAGGGGTCGTAGCAATCAGCCCCAGCATTTT CASRDRGRSNQPQHF
NA NA TRBJ2-7 TRBV5-1 TGCGCCAGCAGCTTGTCGCCAGGGGAGGGCGAGCAGTACTTC CASSLSPGEGEQYF
many NA TRBJ2-1 TRBV7-9 TGTGCCAGCAGCTTAGTAGGCGCGGGCGAGCAGTTCTTC CASSLVGAGEQFF
few NA TRBJ1-4 TRBV5-6 TGTGCCAGCAGCTTGAGCGGTGTGGGGGTTAGTAATGAAAAACTGTTTTTT CASSLSGVGVSNEKLFF
NA NA TRBJ2-4 TRBV2 TGTGCCAGCAGTGAAAGACCTAACAGGAACATTCAGTCCTTC CASSERPNRNIQSF
NA NA TRBJ2-7 TRBV28 TGTGCCAGCAGTTTGCGGGAGCAGTACTTC CASSLREQYF
few NA TRBJ1-5 TRBV19 TGTGCCAGTAGCTCCGTGGGGGTTAGCAATCAGCCCCAGCATTTT CASSSVGVSNQPQHF